The 15 T cell receptor beta chains given below trace back to one sample, sequenced in a study of T cells in Graves' hyperthyroidism and ophthalmopathy (dated by TCRdb to about 2019). Libraries came from multiplex PCR. TCRdb lists the instrument as Illumina HiSeq 2000. The TCR beta CDR3 regions were amplified from the RNA transcripts. A first-round RT-PCR of the TCR CDR3 used the HTBI primer set with the Qiagen OneStep RT-PCR kit. TCRdb applied fastp at Q25 and MiXCR to the public reads, then kept only in-frame beta chains. Entries are consolidated by CDR3 protein sequence, retaining the most common genes and DNA. This sample is represented by fewer than 250,000 distinct CDR3 sequences; less than 20% of them were singletons. Clones ranked in the top ten supply 28% of the sample. The sequenced sample consisted of blood. The receptor source for this set is a woman younger than 30 with Graves' ophthalmopathy.

CDR3 region: CASSPRQGREQYF. The CDR3 DNA follows: TGTGCCAGCAGTCCCAGACAGGGCCGCGAGCAGTACTTC. The chain carries TRBV6-1 and TRBJ2-7; 7 bases are shared with TRBD1. The trim removed 5 bases at V and 6 bases at J, leaving 7 bases unmatched. The CDR3 sequence is 13 residues long. Germline values: CDR1 MNHNS, CDR2 SASEGT.

This clonotype appeared many times. The gene calls are TRBV24-1 and TRBJ2-1; the D call may be TRBD1 or TRBD2 (6 bases each). Trimming cost V 7 bases and J 13 bases, with 16 bases left between them. Germline V gives CDR1 KGHDR, CDR2 SFDVKD. CDR3 length: 12 amino acids. Here the CDR3 reads CATSLIGGLQFF. CDR3 DNA: TGTGCCACCAGCCTCATCGGGGGCCTTCAGTTCTTC.

This clonotype occurred many times. The chain couples TRBV7-2 to TRBJ2-7; D gene unclear. Between the trimmed V and J ends, which lost 5 bases and 1 base, there was a span of 9 bases. Looked up from germline, CDR1 is SGHTA and CDR2 is FQGNSA. The CDR3 runs to 13 residues. The DNA of the CDR3 is TGTGCCAGCAGCCGACTCGAGTCCTACGAGCAGTACTTC. Translating it yields CASSRLESYEQYF.

The sample holds many counts of this clonotype. The J gene is TRBJ2-5, the V gene TRBV7-2, with D possibly matching TRBD1 (6 bases). The CDR3 runs to 14 residues. Trimming removed 5 bases at V and 1 base at J, with 11 bases between. Germline lookup yields CDR1 SGHTA and CDR2 FQGNSA. CDR3 sequence reads: CASSPGAVQETQYF. The DNA of the CDR3 is TGTGCCAGCAGCCCAGGGGCGGTCCAAGAGACCCAGTACTTC.

This clonotype was detected ten times or more. The V and J genes are TRBV7-2 and TRBJ2-1, with 9 nucleotides matching TRBD1. The CDR3 is made up of 14 amino acids. The J segment lost 8 bases and the V segment lost 6 bases, leaving 8 bases of the junction unmatched. From germline, CDR1 is SGHTA and CDR2 FQGNSA. In DNA form, the CDR3 reads TGTGCCAGCAGTTACAGGGGGCTAGCATATGAGCAGTTCTTC. Protein: CASSYRGLAYEQFF.

This clonotype was observed at least ten times. The chain uses TRBV18 and TRBJ2-7; D possibly uses TRBD1 or TRBD2 (5 bases each). The V gene lost 3 bases and the J gene lost 4 bases, with 13 bases spanning the gap. Germline loops: CDR1 KGHSH, CDR2 LQKENI. The CDR3 extends over 14 amino acids. DNA of the CDR3: TGTGCCAGCTCACCCCGGGACGAACAATACGAGCAGTACTTC. Amino acid sequence: CASSPRDEQYEQYF.

This clonotype was seen at least ten times. The chain links TRBV20-1 to TRBJ2-3; D is uncertain. V was clipped by 0 bases and J by 6 bases, with 22 bases between them. The germline CDR1 and CDR2 sequences are DFQATT and SNEGSKA (reference sequence). CDR3 length: 17 amino acids. CDR3 in DNA: TGCAGTGCTAGAGACATGCCGGCGACTCAGAAAAGGGATACGCAGTATTTT. Amino acid sequence: CSARDMPATQKRDTQYF.

This clonotype appeared many times. The chain links TRBV12-3 or TRBV12-4 to TRBJ2-1; the D gene is possibly TRBD1 (6 bases). The V and J ends lost 3 bases and 7 bases respectively, with 10 bases between them. This CDR3 contains 13 residues. This CDR3 is CASSLAGVNEQFF. CDR3 DNA: TGTGCCAGCAGTTTGGCAGGGGTAAATGAGCAGTTCTTC.

This clonotype was detected many times. The chain couples TRBV6-1 to TRBJ2-3; 7 bases are a match to TRBD2. J gave up 2 bases and V 6 bases, and 11 bases lay outside the gene matches. The CDR3 runs to 16 residues. From germline, CDR1 is MNHNS and CDR2 SASEGT. The CDR3 DNA sequence: TGTGCCAGCAGCTACCGGACTAGAGACCACACAGATACGCAGTATTTT. Encoded protein: CASSYRTRDHTDTQYF.

This clonotype has ten or more counts. The rearrangement joins TRBV7-9 to TRBJ2-1, with TRBD2 identical over 9 bases. CDR1 and CDR2 (germline): SEHNR, FQNEAQ (reference sequence). V shed 5 bases and J 6 bases; nucleotides not matched to a gene: 20. The CDR3 spans 19 residues. The CDR3 spells CASSQRTDVAGAMFNEQFF. As DNA, the CDR3 is TGTGCCAGCAGCCAGCGGACGGACGTAGCGGGAGCGATGTTCAATGAGCAGTTCTTC.

This clonotype appeared a few times. This could be a read error, since a much larger clone is one nucleotide away. The chain has TRBV9 and TRBJ1-1; D unresolved. Germline assignment: CDR1 SGDLS and CDR2 YYNGEE. Between the trimmed V and J ends, which lost 4 bases and 0 bases, there was a span of 13 bases. This CDR3 region has 15 residues. CDR3 sequence reads: CASSSSRTVNTEAFF. CDR3 bases: TGTGCCAGCAGCAGCTCCAGGACGGTGAACACTGAAGCTTTCTTT.

The sample holds many counts of this clonotype. The chain employs TRBV6-1 and TRBJ1-1; D not resolved. The germline gives CDR1 MNHNS, CDR2 SASEGT. V lost 5 bases, J lost 0 bases, and 10 bases lay in between. This CDR3 is 14 amino acids long. The CDR3 DNA follows: TGTGCCAGCAGTCACGGAGGGATGAACACTGAAGCTTTCTTT. Protein sequence: CASSHGGMNTEAFF.

This clonotype was counted ten times or more. This chain uses TRBV30 with TRBJ1-1; D not resolved. This CDR3 contains 12 residues. Trimming removed 4 bases at V and 2 bases at J, with 8 bases between. Per germline, CDR1 GTSNPN and CDR2 SVGIG (reference sequence). CDR3 residues: CAWKLVNTEAFF. CDR3 DNA sequence: TGTGCCTGGAAGCTGGTCAACACTGAAGCTTTCTTT.

This clonotype showed up many times. CDR3 loop: CASSRGTSGGAIDEQFF. The CDR3 nucleotides read TGTGCCAGCAGCCGCGGGACTAGCGGGGGGGCAATCGATGAGCAGTTCTTC. This chain links TRBV12-3 or TRBV12-4 with TRBJ2-1, with TRBD2 matching 16 bases. The CDR3 extends over 17 amino acids. Trimming removed 6 bases from V and 8 bases from J; junction bases left unmatched: 10.

This clonotype was picked up many times. The V and J genes are TRBV9 and TRBJ2-1, with 7 positions matching TRBD2. This CDR3 contains 18 residues. Trimming removed 0 bases from V and 0 bases from J; junction bases left unmatched: 9. Germline CDR1 and CDR2: SGDLS and YYNGEE. The CDR3 loop reads CASSVGPGAGSSYNEQFF. CDR3 coding DNA: TGTGCCAGCAGCGTAGGTCCTGGAGCGGGAAGCTCCTACAATGAGCAGTTCTTC.